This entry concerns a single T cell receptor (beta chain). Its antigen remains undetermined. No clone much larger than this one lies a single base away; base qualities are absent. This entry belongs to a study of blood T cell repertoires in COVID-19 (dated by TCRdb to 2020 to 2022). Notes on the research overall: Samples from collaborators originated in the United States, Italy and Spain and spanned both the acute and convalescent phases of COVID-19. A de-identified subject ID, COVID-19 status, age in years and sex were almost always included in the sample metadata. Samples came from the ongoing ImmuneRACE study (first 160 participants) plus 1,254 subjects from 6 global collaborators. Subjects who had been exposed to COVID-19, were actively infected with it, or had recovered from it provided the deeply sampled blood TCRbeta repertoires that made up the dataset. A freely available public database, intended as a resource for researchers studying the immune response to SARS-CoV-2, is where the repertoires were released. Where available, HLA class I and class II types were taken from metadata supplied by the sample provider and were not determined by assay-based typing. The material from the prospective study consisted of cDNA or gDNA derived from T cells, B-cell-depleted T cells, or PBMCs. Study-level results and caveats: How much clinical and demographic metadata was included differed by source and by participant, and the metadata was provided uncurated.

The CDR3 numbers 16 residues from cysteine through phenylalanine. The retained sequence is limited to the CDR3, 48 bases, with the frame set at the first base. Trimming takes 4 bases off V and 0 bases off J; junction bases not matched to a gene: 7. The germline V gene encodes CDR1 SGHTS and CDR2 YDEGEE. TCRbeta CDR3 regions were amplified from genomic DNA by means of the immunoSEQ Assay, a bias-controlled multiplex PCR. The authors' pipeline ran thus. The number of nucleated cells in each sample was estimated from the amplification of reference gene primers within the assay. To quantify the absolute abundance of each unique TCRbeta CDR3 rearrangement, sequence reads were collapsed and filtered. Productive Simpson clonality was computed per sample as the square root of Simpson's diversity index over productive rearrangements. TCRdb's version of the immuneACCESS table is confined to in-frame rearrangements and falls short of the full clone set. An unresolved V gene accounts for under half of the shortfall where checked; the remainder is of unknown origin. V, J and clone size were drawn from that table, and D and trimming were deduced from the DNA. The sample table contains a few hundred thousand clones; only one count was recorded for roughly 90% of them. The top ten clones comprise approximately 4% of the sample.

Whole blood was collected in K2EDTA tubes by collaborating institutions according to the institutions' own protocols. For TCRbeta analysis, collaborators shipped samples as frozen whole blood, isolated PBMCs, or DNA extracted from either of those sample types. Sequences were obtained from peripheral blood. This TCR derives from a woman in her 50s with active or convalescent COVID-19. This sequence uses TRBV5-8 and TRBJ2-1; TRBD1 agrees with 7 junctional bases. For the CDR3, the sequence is CASSRGTAFSYNEQFF. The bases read TGTGCCAGCAGCCGTGGGACAGCTTTCTCCTACAATGAGCAGTTCTTC.